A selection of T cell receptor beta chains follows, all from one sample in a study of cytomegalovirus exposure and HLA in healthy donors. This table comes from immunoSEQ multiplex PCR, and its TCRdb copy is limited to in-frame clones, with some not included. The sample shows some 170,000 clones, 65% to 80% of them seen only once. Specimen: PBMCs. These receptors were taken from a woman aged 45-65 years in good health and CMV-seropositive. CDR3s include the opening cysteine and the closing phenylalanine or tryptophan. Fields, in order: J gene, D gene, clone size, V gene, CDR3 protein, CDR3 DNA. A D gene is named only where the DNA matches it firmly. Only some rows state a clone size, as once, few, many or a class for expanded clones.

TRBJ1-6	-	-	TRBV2	CASSGSGRQADNSPLHF	TGTGCCAGCAGTGGGTCCGGAAGACAGGCAGATAATTCACCCCTCCACTTT
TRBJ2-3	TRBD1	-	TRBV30	CACKKPTGGQVDTQYF	TGTGCCTGTAAGAAACCTACAGGGGGCCAGGTAGATACGCAGTATTTT
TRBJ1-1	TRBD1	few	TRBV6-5	CASRQGAEAFF	TGTGCCAGCAGACAGGGGGCTGAAGCTTTCTTT
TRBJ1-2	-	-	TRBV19	CASSIVGANYGYTF	TGTGCCAGTAGTATTGTCGGAGCTAACTATGGCTACACCTTC
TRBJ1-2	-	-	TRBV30	CAWSRPGEGGYGYTF	TGTGCCTGGAGTAGACCAGGGGAAGGCGGATATGGCTACACCTTC
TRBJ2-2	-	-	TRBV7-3	CASSIGAGELFF	TGTGCCAGCAGCATCGGGGCCGGGGAGCTGTTTTTT
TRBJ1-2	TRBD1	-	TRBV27	CASRGTAAFYGYTF	TGTGCCAGCAGAGGGACAGCGGCATTTTATGGCTACACCTTC
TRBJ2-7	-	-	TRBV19	CASSAAGDTYEQYF	TGTGCCAGTAGTGCGGCAGGGGACACCTACGAGCAGTACTTC
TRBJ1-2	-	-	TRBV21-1	CASSKPTLGTGQGYTF	TGTGCCAGCAGCAAGCCTACCCTAGGGACAGGGCAAGGCTACACCTTC
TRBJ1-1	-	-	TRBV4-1	CASSLMGGSGTEAFF	TGCGCCAGCAGCCTCATGGGGGGGTCTGGGACTGAAGCTTTCTTT
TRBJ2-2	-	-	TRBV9	CASSVGGQGSTGELFF	TGTGCCAGCAGCGTAGGGGGTCAGGGAAGTACCGGGGAGCTGTTTTTT
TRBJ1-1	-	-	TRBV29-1	CSARGQTNTEAFF	TGCAGCGCTCGGGGACAAACTAACACTGAAGCTTTCTTT
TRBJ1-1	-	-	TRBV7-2	CASSSPRTEAFF	TGTGCCAGCAGCTCCCCCAGGACTGAAGCTTTCTTT
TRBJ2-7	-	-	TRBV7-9	CASSLVQGLEQYF	TGTGCCAGCAGCTTAGTTCAGGGACTCGAGCAGTACTTC
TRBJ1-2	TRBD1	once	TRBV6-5	CASMGQPGYGYTF	TGTGCCAGCATGGGACAGCCGGGTTATGGCTACACCTTC
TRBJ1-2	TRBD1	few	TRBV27	CASSYRDRGRGGHGYTF	TGTGCCAGCAGTTACCGGGACAGGGGGCGTGGGGGGCATGGCTACACCTTC
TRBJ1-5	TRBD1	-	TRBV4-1	CASRQTGVGNQPQHF	TGCGCCAGCAGGCAAACAGGGGTCGGGAATCAGCCCCAGCATTTT